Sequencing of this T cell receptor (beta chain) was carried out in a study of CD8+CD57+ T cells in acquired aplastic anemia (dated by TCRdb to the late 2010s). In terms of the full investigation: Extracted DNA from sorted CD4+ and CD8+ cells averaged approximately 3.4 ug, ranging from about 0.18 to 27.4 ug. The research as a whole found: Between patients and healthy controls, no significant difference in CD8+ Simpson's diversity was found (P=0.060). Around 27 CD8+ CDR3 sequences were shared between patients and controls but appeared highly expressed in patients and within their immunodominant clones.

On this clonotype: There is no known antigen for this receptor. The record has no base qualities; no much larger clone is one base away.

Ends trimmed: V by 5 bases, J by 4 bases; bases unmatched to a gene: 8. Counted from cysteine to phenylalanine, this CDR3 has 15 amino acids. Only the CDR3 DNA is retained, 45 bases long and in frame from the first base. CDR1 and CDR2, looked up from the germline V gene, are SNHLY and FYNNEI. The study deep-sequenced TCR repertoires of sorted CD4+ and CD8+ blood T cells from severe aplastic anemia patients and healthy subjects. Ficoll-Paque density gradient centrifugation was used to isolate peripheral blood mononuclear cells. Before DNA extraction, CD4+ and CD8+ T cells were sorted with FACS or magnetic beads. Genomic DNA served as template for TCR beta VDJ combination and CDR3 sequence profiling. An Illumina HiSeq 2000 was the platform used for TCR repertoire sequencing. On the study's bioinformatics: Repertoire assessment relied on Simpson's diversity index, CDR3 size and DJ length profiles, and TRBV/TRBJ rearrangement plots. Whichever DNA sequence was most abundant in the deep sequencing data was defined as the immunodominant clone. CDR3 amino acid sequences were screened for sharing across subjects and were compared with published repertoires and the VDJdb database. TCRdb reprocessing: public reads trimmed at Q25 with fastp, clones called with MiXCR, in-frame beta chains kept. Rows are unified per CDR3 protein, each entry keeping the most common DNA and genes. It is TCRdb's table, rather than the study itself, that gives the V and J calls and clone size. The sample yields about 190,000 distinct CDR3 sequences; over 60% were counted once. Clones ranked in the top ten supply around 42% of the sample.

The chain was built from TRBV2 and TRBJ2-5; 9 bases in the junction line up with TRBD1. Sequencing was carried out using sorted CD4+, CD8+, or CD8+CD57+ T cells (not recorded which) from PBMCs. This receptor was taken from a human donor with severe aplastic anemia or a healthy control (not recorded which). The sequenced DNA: TGTGCCAGCAGTACGTCCGGGACAGGGAGAGAGACCCAGTACTTC. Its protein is CASSTSGTGRETQYF.